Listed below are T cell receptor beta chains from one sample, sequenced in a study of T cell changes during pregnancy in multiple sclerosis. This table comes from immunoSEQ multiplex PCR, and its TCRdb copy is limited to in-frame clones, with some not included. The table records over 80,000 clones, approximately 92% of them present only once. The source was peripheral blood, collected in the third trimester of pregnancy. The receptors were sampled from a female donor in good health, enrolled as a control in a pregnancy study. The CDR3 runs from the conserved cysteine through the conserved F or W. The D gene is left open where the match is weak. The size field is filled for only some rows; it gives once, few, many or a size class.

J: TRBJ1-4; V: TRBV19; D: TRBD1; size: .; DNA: TGTGCCAGCAGGGACAGGGAAAATGAAAAACTGTTTTTT; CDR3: CASRDRENEKLFF
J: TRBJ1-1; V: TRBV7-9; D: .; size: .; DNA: TGTGCCAGCAGCTCTCACAGCAGGATGAACACTGAAGCTTTCTTT; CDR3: CASSSHSRMNTEAFF
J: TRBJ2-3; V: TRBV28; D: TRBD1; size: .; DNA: TGTGCCAGCAGCGAGAGGACAGGGCGATATCTTGGCACAGATACGCAGTATTTT; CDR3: CASSERTGRYLGTDTQYF
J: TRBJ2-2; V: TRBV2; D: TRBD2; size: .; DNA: TGTGCCACCGAGGGGGGGACTAGAAAAACCGGGGAGCTGTTTTTT; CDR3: CATEGGTRKTGELFF
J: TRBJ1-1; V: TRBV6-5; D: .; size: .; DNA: TGTGCCAACAGCAGGAACACTGAAGCTTTCTTT; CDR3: CANSRNTEAFF
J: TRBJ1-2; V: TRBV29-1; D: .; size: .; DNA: TGCAGCGTTGTTTCAGGGGCTTCTGGCTACACCTTC; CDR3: CSVVSGASGYTF
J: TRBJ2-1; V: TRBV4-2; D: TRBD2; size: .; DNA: TGTGCCAGCAGCTTACGCGGGAGTTCGACCTACAATGAGCAGTTCTTC; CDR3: CASSLRGSSTYNEQFF
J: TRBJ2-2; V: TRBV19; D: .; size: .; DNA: TGTGCCAGTAGTATACCCGGGAGTTGGACCGGGGAGCTGTTTTTT; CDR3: CASSIPGSWTGELFF
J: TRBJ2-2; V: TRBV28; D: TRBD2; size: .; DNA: TGTGCCAGCAGTCGCGGGGGTGCTACCGGGGAGCTGTTTTTT; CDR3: CASSRGGATGELFF
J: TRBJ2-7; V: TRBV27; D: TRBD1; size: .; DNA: TGTGCCAGCAGCGTACCTCCGGGACAGGGGTCCTACGAGCAGTACTTC; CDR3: CASSVPPGQGSYEQYF
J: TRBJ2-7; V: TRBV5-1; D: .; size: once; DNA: TGCGCCAGCAGCTCCGAGAGTTACGAGCAGTACTTC; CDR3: CASSSESYEQYF
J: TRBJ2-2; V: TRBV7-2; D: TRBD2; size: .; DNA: TGTGCCAGCAGCTTAAGTGGGACTAGCTCCGGGGAGCTGTTTTTT; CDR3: CASSLSGTSSGELFF
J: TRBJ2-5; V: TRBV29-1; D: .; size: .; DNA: TGCAGCGTAACGGACAGCCACCAAGAGACCCAGTACTTC; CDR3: CSVTDSHQETQYF
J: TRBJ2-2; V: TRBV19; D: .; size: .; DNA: TGTGCCAGTAGCGTGCGGGGGAACACCGGGGAGCTGTTTTTT; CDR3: CASSVRGNTGELFF
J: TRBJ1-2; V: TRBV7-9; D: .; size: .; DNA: TGTGCCAGCAGCGCCACAGGGCTTGGCTACACCTTC; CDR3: CASSATGLGYTF
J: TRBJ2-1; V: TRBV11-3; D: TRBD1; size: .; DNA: TGTGCCAGCAGCTTACGGGGACAGAAGCACAATGAGCAGTTCTTC; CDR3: CASSLRGQKHNEQFF
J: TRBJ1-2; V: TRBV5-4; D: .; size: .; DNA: TGTGCCAGCAGCTTGGCTTCTGGGGGCGATGGCTACACCTTC; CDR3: CASSLASGGDGYTF
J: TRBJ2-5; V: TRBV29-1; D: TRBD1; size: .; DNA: TGCAGCGTCGACGGGACAGAGAGCCAAGAGACCCAGTACTTC; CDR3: CSVDGTESQETQYF
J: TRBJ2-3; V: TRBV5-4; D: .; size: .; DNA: TGTGCCAGCAGCTTGGCTAAATTCCCTCTTGTGGATACGCAGTATTTT; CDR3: CASSLAKFPLVDTQYF
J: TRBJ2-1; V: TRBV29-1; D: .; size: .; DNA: TGCAACACCGGAGAACCCAATGAGCAGTTCTTC; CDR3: CNTGEPNEQFF
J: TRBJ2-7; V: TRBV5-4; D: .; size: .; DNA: TGTGCCAGCAGCTTGGAGGGGTTAGCGGCAAACTCCTACGAGCAGTACTTC; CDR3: CASSLEGLAANSYEQYF
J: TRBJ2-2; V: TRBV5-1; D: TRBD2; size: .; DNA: TGCGCCAGCAGCTTCGGACTAGCGGGAGACACCGGGGAGCTGTTTTTT; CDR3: CASSFGLAGDTGELFF
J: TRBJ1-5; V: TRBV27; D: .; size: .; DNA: TGTGCCAGCAGTTTTGTAGGAGGCAATCAGCCCCAGCATTTT; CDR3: CASSFVGGNQPQHF
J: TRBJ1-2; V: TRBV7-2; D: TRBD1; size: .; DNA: TGTGCCAGCAGCACGAGGACAGGGCTCCGCATTAACTATGGCTACACCTTC; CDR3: CASSTRTGLRINYGYTF
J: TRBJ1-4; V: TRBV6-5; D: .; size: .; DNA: TGTGCCAGCAAACCATGGGGGGACCCGGATGAAAAACTGTTTTTT; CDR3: CASKPWGDPDEKLFF
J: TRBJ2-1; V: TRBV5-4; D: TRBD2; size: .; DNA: TGTGCCAGCAGCCTCGATGGCGGGAGATCCTACAATGAGCAGTTCTTC; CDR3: CASSLDGGRSYNEQFF
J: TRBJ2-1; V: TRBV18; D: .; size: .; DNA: TGTGCCAGCTCGCCCGGACAGCCCTCCTACAATGAGCAGTTCTTC; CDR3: CASSPGQPSYNEQFF
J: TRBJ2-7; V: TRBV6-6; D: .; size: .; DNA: TGTGCCAGCGGGGGGGCCGGGTACGAGCAGTACTTC; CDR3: CASGGAGYEQYF
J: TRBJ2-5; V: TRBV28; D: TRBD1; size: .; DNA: TGTGCCAGCAGGGGTGGGACAGGCCGAGAGACCCAGTACTTC; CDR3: CASRGGTGRETQYF
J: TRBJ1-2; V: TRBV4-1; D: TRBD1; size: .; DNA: TGCGCCAGCAGCCTAACAGGGGGACAGTCCAACTATGGCTACACCTTC; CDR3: CASSLTGGQSNYGYTF
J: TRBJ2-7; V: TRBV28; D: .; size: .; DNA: TGTGCCAGCAGTCAACAGGGTCACGAGCAGTACTTC; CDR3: CASSQQGHEQYF
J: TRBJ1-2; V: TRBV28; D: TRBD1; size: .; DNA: TGTGCCAGCAGTTTAGGGACAGACTATGGCTACACCTTC; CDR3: CASSLGTDYGYTF
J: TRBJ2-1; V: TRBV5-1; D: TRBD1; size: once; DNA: TGCGCCAGCAGCTTGGGACAGGGGGGCGATGAGCAGTTCTTC; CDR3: CASSLGQGGDEQFF
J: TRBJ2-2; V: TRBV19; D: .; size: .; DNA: TGTGCCAGTAGTACTCGCCTGACAGGTCCGGCCGGGGAGCTGTTTTTT; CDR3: CASSTRLTGPAGELFF
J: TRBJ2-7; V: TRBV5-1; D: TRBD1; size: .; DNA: TGCGCCAGCAGCTTGGAGGTAGGACAGGGCCAGTACTTC; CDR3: CASSLEVGQGQYF
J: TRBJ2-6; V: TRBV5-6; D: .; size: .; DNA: TGTGCCAGCAGCAAGCCGGGACTGCGCTCTGGGGCCAACGTCCTGACTTTC; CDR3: CASSKPGLRSGANVLTF
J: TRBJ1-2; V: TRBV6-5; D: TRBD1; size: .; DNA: TGTGCCAGCAGTTACTACAGGGACAGCTATGGCTACACCTTC; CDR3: CASSYYRDSYGYTF
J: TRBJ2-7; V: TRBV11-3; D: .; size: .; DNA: TGTGCCAGCAGCCCGAGTGGGGGGTACGAGCAGTACTTC; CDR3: CASSPSGGYEQYF
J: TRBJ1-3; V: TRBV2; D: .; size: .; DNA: TGTGCCAGCAGCCCTAGTTACTCTGGAAACACCATATATTTT; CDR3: CASSPSYSGNTIYF
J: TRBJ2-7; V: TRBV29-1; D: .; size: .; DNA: TGCAGCGTTGAAGATGGGAGGGGGTACGAGCAGTACTTC; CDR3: CSVEDGRGYEQYF
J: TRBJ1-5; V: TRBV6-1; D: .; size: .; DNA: TGTGCCAGCAGCCGGTCTCCCCAGGTAGGTCAGCCCCAGCATTTT; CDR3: CASSRSPQVGQPQHF